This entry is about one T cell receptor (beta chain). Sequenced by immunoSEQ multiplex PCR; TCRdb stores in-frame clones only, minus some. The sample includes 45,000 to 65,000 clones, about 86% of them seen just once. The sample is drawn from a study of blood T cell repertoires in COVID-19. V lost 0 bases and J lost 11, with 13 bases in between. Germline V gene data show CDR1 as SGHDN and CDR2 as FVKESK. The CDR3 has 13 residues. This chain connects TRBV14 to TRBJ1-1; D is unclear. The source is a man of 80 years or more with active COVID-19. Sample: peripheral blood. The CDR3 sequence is CASSQDLRVKAFF. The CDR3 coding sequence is TGTGCCAGCAGCCAAGATCTCCGGGTCAAGGCTTTCTTT.